The text below deals with one T cell receptor (beta chain). Its antigen is as yet unknown. The identical CDR3 is also encoded by other nucleotide sequences in the sample. The CDR3 covers 13 residues. With 2 bases clipped from V and 4 bases from J, the junction kept 1 base outside the gene matches. Germline CDR1 LNHDA, CDR2 SQIVND (reference sequence). The sample belongs to a study of T cell responses to AZD1222 COVID-19 vaccine. Findings and caveats of the study: Spike-spanning, vaccine-associated CD4 TCRs were dominant at 160-218 and 743-854.

Measured with immunoSEQ multiplex PCR; TCRdb has only the in-frame clones, and not every one. This table holds about 200,000 clones, about 93% found once. This specimen was peripheral blood, taken 28 days after the second AZD1222 dose. The receptor was isolated from an adult who received the AZD1222 COVID-19 vaccine. The genes are TRBV19 and TRBJ2-5; 7 bases agree with TRBD2. The CDR3 DNA sequence: TGTGCCAGTAGTATAACGGGGGGAGAGACCCAGTACTTC. This sequence encodes CASSITGGETQYF.